Shown below are 2 T cell receptor beta chains from a single sample sequenced in a study of post-analysis software for immune sequencing data. cDNA libraries for TCR beta contained unique molecular identifiers. TCRdb re-derived calls from the PCR reads in MiXCR, one entry per CDR3 protein. The data contain hundreds of thousands of distinct CDR3 sequences, around 40% of them singletons. Study-level points and caveats: Patients had higher frequencies than controls of roughly five TRBV segments, including TRBV5-6, TRBV5-1 and TRBV20-1.

No antigens are known for them. The sequenced material came from blood. The receptors here all came from a girl aged 10 to 17 with multiple sclerosis.

The rearrangement links TRBV7-8 to TRBJ2-3; weak D call: TRBD1 (6 bases). The ends were cut back, 1 base at V and 3 bases at J, with 11 bases in the middle. CDR3 size: 15 residues. From germline, CDR1 is SGHVS and CDR2 FQNEAQ. The CDR3 nucleotides read TGTGCCAGCAGCTTAGGGGGACACAGGACAGATACGCAGTATTTT. It specifies CASSLGGHRTDTQYF.

The J gene is TRBJ2-1, the V gene TRBV9; D could derive from TRBD1 or TRBD2 (5 bases each). From germline, CDR1 is SGDLS and CDR2 YYNGEE. Deletions cut 3 bases from V and 3 bases from J, with 19 bases between. CDR3 length equals 17 residues. This CDR3 is CASSARDPRLGYNEQFF. The CDR3 DNA follows: TGTGCCAGCAGCGCCCGGGACCCACGACTTGGCTACAATGAGCAGTTCTTC.